A single T cell receptor beta chain is shown here with its context. This specimen belongs to a study of human T cells and chemical hapten exposure. TCRdb itself ran the RACE reads through MiXCR, one entry per CDR3 protein. The table includes roughly 360,000 distinct CDR3 sequences, more than 4.5% detected once. CDR3 size: 15 residues. V was trimmed by 3 bases and J by 11 bases, leaving 20 bases between them. Germline V gives CDR1 KGHSH, CDR2 LQKENI. The time point is: patch test 1, 2 weeks after DPC sensitization. The treatment: therapeutic diphenylcyclopropenone sensitization with weekly scalp DPC. This receptor was identified in a woman between 50 and 59 years old with alopecia areata. Some clones in this sample may be carry-over from other donors' samples. The sequenced sample was whole blood, obtained in connection with sensitization to the hapten diphenylcyclopropenone (DPC). This chain uses TRBV18 with TRBJ1-5, with D maybe TRBD1 (6 bases). The CDR3 spells CASSPLGEGGETQHF. CDR3 in DNA: TGTGCCAGCTCACCTCTTGGAGAGGGGGGAGAGACCCAGCATTTT.